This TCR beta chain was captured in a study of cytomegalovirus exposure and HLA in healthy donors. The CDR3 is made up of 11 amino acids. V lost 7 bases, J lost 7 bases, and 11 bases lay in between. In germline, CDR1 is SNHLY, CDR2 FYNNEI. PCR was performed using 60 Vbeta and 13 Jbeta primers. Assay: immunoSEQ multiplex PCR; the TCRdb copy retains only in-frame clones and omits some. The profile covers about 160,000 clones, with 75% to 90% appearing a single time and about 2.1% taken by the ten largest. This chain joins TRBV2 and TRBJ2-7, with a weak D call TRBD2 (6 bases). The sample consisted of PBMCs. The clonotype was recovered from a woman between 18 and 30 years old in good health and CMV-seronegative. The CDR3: CASIWGDEQYF. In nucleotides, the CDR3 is TGTGCCAGCATCTGGGGGGATGAGCAGTACTTC.